This T cell receptor (beta chain) was identified during a study of cytomegalovirus exposure and HLA in healthy donors. General study findings and limits: For TCR beta chains, V- and J-gene trimming was later linked to a missense DCLRE1C variant. After further analysis at a later stage, roughly 16,000 TCR beta sequences were associated with HLA alleles at 0.05 false discovery rate. TCR beta V segments were, for the most part, productive about 87% or about 30% of the time in an earlier analysis.

The CDR3 extends over 13 amino acids. Germline trimming cut 7 bases from V and 8 bases from J; bases unmatched to any gene: 10. The germline V gene encodes CDR1 SNHLY and CDR2 FYNNEI. Turning to this clone: What it binds is not known.

The donors gave bone marrow, and they were healthy. Vbeta (60) and Jbeta (13) primers were used in the PCR. TCRdb's table, derived via immunoSEQ multiplex PCR, lists solely in-frame clones and lacks some. This table holds some 120,000 clones, 74% found once. Sequenced: PBMCs. The TCR was taken from a man aged 25-40 years in good health and CMV-seropositive. The chain has TRBV2 and TRBJ1-2; TRBD1 agrees at 7 bases. CDR3 residues: CASIREQGWGYTF. CDR3 nucleotide sequence: TGTGCCAGCATTAGGGAACAGGGGTGGGGCTACACCTTC. The whole variable domain, filled in from reference TRBV2 and TRBJ1-2, reads EPEVTQTPSHQVTQMGQEVILRCVPISNHLYFYWYRQILGQKVEFLVSFYNNEISEKSEIFDDQFSVERPDGSNFTLKIRSTKLEDSAMYFCASIREQGWGYTFGSGTRLTVV.